The rows below give T cell receptor beta chains drawn from one sample of a study of identical twins. TCRdb ran MiXCR on the 5' RACE reads and lists one entry per CDR3 protein. Among hundreds of thousands of distinct CDR3 sequences, roughly 26% were seen once, and the ten largest hold about 3%. These records were also assigned to another study, of T cells expressing NK-cell markers.

The sequencing sample was made of CD4+ T cells sorted from blood. The receptors were gathered from a woman aged 18-29 years in good health. Each CDR3 is given with its conserved first and last residue. D genes are given only for firm matches. Only part of the rows carry a size: once, few, many, or a class if the clone is expanded.

D gene	clone size	V gene	J gene	CDR3 protein	CDR3 DNA
-	-	TRBV20-1	TRBJ2-2	CSARVTRYTGELFF	TGCAGTGCTAGAGTAACTAGGTACACCGGGGAGCTGTTTTTT
TRBD2	-	TRBV10-1	TRBJ2-3	CASSVGSGIPTSTDTQYF	TGCGCCAGCAGTGTAGGTAGCGGGATACCTACTAGCACAGATACGCAGTATTTT
-	few	TRBV4-3	TRBJ1-5	CASSQEYSNQPQHF	TGCGCCAGCAGCCAGGAATATAGCAATCAGCCCCAGCATTTT
TRBD2	-	TRBV11-3	TRBJ2-1	CASSLSGGEGGNEQFF	TGTGCCAGCAGCCTTAGCGGGGGGGAAGGGGGCAATGAGCAGTTCTTC
-	-	TRBV5-1	TRBJ1-1	CASSLSTGAGVSNTEAFF	TGCGCCAGCAGCTTGTCAACTGGGGCGGGGGTTTCGAACACTGAAGCTTTCTTT
-	-	TRBV9	TRBJ2-3	CASSVTGDTQYF	TGTGCCAGCAGCGTAACGGGAGATACGCAGTATTTT
-	few	TRBV12-3/TRBV12-4	TRBJ1-1	CASSLGPPTAFF	TGTGCCAGCAGTTTAGGCCCGCCAACAGCTTTCTTT
-	-	TRBV6-1	TRBJ2-7	CASGRRNYEQYF	TGTGCCAGCGGAAGGCGGAACTACGAGCAGTACTTC
-	few	TRBV20-1	TRBJ2-4	CSASGELAKNIQYF	TGCAGTGCTAGCGGGGAGCTAGCCAAAAACATTCAGTACTTC
-	-	TRBV10-3	TRBJ2-2	CAISDGITNTGELFF	TGTGCCATCAGCGACGGGATTACTAACACCGGGGAGCTGTTTTTT
-	-	TRBV6-1	TRBJ2-7	CATKQGNSYEQYF	TGTGCCACCAAACAGGGAAACTCCTACGAGCAGTACTTC
TRBD2	few	TRBV20-1	TRBJ2-1	CSARDPGASGMGEQFF	TGCAGTGCTAGAGATCCGGGGGCTAGCGGGATGGGTGAGCAGTTCTTC
-	-	TRBV7-3	TRBJ2-4	CASSSLVDIQYF	TGTGCCAGCAGCTCCCTAGTAGACATTCAGTACTTC
-	-	TRBV11-1	TRBJ2-2	CASSLEGFNTGELFF	TGTGCCAGCAGCTTAGAAGGTTTCAACACCGGGGAGCTGTTTTTT
-	few	TRBV29-1	TRBJ2-4	CSVLLGDSEYF	TGCAGCGTTCTCTTGGGGGACTCAGAGTACTTC
-	-	TRBV5-8	TRBJ2-2	CASSYGQTYTGELFF	TGTGCCAGCAGCTACGGACAGACCTACACCGGGGAGCTGTTTTTT
TRBD2	-	TRBV9	TRBJ2-1	CASSVVRGGLDEQFF	TGTGCCAGCAGCGTAGTGCGGGGGGGCTTAGATGAGCAGTTCTTC
-	few	TRBV29-1	TRBJ2-1	CSVVIAPNEQFF	TGCAGCGTTGTGATAGCCCCCAATGAGCAGTTCTTC
-	-	TRBV10-3	TRBJ2-7	CATSGADSYEQYF	TGTGCCACCTCGGGGGCAGACTCCTACGAGCAGTACTTC
-	-	TRBV20-1	TRBJ2-3	CSARRGVEGTQYF	TGCAGTGCTAGGAGGGGTGTCGAGGGCACGCAGTATTTT
-	-	TRBV11-2	TRBJ1-3	CASNKGSSGNTIYF	TGTGCCAGCAACAAAGGTAGCTCTGGAAACACCATATATTTT
-	-	TRBV12-3/TRBV12-4	TRBJ1-2	CASSLGTNREDYGYTF	TGTGCCAGCAGCCTGGGGACTAACAGGGAGGACTATGGCTACACCTTC
-	-	TRBV20-1	TRBJ1-4	CSARGATTYNEKLFF	TGCAGTGCTAGAGGGGCGACAACCTACAATGAAAAACTGTTTTTT
-	few	TRBV30	TRBJ1-1	CAWSVLGRMDTEAFF	TGTGCCTGGAGTGTACTAGGGAGGATGGACACTGAAGCTTTCTTT
TRBD1	-	TRBV5-1	TRBJ2-5	CASSPTGQSQETQYF	TGCGCCAGCAGCCCGACGGGACAGTCTCAAGAGACCCAGTACTTC
-	-	TRBV12-3/TRBV12-4	TRBJ2-1	CASRGDSTSSYNEQFF	TGTGCCAGCAGGGGTGACTCGACTAGCTCCTACAATGAGCAGTTCTTC
TRBD2	few	TRBV6-2/TRBV6-3	TRBJ2-7	CASSLAAANSYEQYF	TGTGCCAGCAGCCTAGCGGCAGCTAACTCCTACGAGCAGTACTTC
-	-	TRBV20-1	TRBJ2-5	CSAWAPREETQYF	TGCAGTGCCTGGGCCCCTAGGGAAGAGACCCAGTACTTC
-	few	TRBV9	TRBJ2-3	CASSVEAATSTDTQYF	TGTGCCAGCAGCGTAGAGGCAGCCACTAGCACAGATACGCAGTATTTT
TRBD2	-	TRBV6-1	TRBJ2-3	CASSGRTSGGTDTQYF	TGTGCCAGCAGTGGACGGACTAGCGGGGGCACAGATACGCAGTATTTT
TRBD2	few	TRBV12-3/TRBV12-4	TRBJ2-3	CASTLLAGVGDTQYF	TGTGCCAGCACCCTACTAGCGGGCGTGGGAGATACGCAGTATTTT
TRBD1	-	TRBV6-2/TRBV6-3	TRBJ2-7	CASSPPQLASDRTGGVGEQYF	TGTGCCAGCAGTCCTCCCCAATTGGCGTCGGACCGGACAGGTGGTGTGGGCGAGCAGTACTTC
TRBD1	-	TRBV10-3	TRBJ1-2	CAITGGDRPYGYTF	TGTGCCATCACTGGGGGGGACAGGCCCTATGGCTACACCTTC
-	few	TRBV5-1	TRBJ1-1	CASSLGVAGMTEAFF	TGCGCCAGCAGCTTGGGTGTAGCAGGGATGACTGAAGCTTTCTTT
TRBD2	-	TRBV3-1	TRBJ2-7	CACSQVGALAGGTYEQYF	TGTGCCTGCAGCCAAGTGGGGGCCTTAGCGGGGGGCACCTACGAGCAGTACTTC